The 27 T cell receptor beta chains in this list originate from one sample, sequenced in a study of cytomegalovirus exposure and HLA in healthy donors. Method: immunoSEQ multiplex PCR; TCRdb's copy keeps in-frame clones and lacks some. The sample consists of a few hundred thousand clones, 70% to 90% of them appearing once. Sequenced sample: PBMCs. The receptors originated from a woman aged 18-35 years in good health and CMV-seronegative.

This sequence joins TRBV18 and TRBJ2-7; TRBD1 agrees at 8 bases. Per germline, CDR1 KGHSH and CDR2 LQKENI. V lost 3 bases and J lost 7; bases outside the gene matches: 11. The CDR3 consists of 15 residues. The CDR3 nucleotides are TGTGCCAGCTCACCCGGGCCAGGGGGCGCGGGGGAGCAGTACTTC. Protein: CASSPGPGGAGEQYF. Full variable domain (outside the CDR3, taken from reference TRBV18 and TRBJ2-7): NAGVMQNPRHLVRRRGQEARLRCSPMKGHSHVYWYRQLPEEGLKFMVYLQKENIIDESGMPKERFSAEFPKEGPSILRIQQVVRGDSAAYFCASSPGPGGAGEQYFGPGTRLTVT.

The genes are TRBV29-1 and TRBJ2-1, with 9 positions matching TRBD1. Germline CDR1 reads SQVTM; CDR2 reads ANQGSEA. The CDR3 spans 15 residues. With 5 bases clipped from V and 5 bases from J, the junction kept 10 bases outside the gene matches. The CDR3 here is CSVNPGTGRHNEQFF. CDR3 sequence (DNA): TGCAGCGTTAACCCCGGGACAGGGAGGCACAATGAGCAGTTCTTC.

This chain links TRBV19 with TRBJ2-1; 9 bases are a match to TRBD1. Trimming at V came to 7 bases and at J to 5 bases, leaving 6 bases not matched to a gene. The CDR3 runs 14 residues. Germline loops: CDR1 LNHDA, CDR2 SQIVND (reference sequence). CDR3 amino acids: CASTRTGDNNEQFF. The CDR3 bases are TGTGCCAGTACCCGGACAGGGGACAACAATGAGCAGTTCTTC.

CDR3 amino acids: CASSPPLGALYEQYF. The DNA of the CDR3 is TGCGCCAGCAGCCCCCCACTGGGGGCGCTTTACGAGCAGTACTTC. The rearrangement uses TRBV4-1 and TRBJ2-7; maybe TRBD1 (6 bases). The length of the CDR3 is 15 residues. Germline V gene data show CDR1 as MGHRA and CDR2 as YSYEKL. V lost 4 bases and J lost 4, with 17 bases in between.

This clone was found once. This rearrangement joins TRBV6-5 to TRBJ2-7, with D possibly matching TRBD1 (5 bases). Germline assignment: CDR1 MNHEY and CDR2 SVGAGI. The V gene lost 0 bases and the J gene lost 6 bases, with 18 bases spanning the gap. The CDR3 sequence is 16 residues long. CDR3 DNA: TGTGCCAGCAGTTACTCGATCCCCAGGGTGGGCTCCGAGCAGTACTTC. Amino acids: CASSYSIPRVGSEQYF.

This chain links TRBV4-3 with TRBJ2-1, with 11 bases that match TRBD2. The CDR3 length is 18 residues. With 3 bases clipped from V and 5 bases from J, the junction kept 12 bases outside the gene matches. CDR1 is LGHNA, CDR2 YSLEER, per germline. CDR3 bases: TGCGCCAGCAGCCAGAAGGGTCCGGGACTAGCGGCCCACAATGAGCAGTTCTTC. Protein: CASSQKGPGLAAHNEQFF.

With regard to this clone: One junction end disagrees with the germline gene, perhaps due to a read error. This rearrangement joins TRBV7-7 to TRBJ2-5, with D unresolved. This CDR3 has 15 residues. The germline V gene has CDR1 SSHAT and CDR2 FNYEAQ (reference sequence). For the CDR3, the DNA is TGTGCTAGCAGCTTAGAAGGAGCAGTGGTGAAGACCCAGTACTTC. Translating it yields CASSLEGAVVKTQYF.

This clone was seen once. The chain links TRBV5-1 to TRBJ2-7; D might be TRBD2 (5 bases). Germline V gene sequence: CDR1 SGHRS, CDR2 YFSETQ. V was cut by 3 bases and J by 5 bases, with 9 bases left in between. The CDR3 has 12 amino acids. CDR3 DNA sequence: TGCGCCAGCAGCTCGGGGAAAAACGAGCAGTACTTC. This codes for CASSSGKNEQYF.

A few counts support this clone. The chain combines TRBV4-1 with TRBJ1-2, with TRBD1 identical over 9 bases. Germline V gene sequence: CDR1 MGHRA, CDR2 YSYEKL. V shed 3 bases and J 6 bases; nucleotides not matched to a gene: 11. There are 16 residues in the CDR3. Here the CDR3 DNA reads TGCGCCAGCAGCCACCCGAGTGGGCGGGACAGGGATGGCTACACCTTC. It encodes CASSHPSGRDRDGYTF.

V gene TRBV5-4 combines with J gene TRBJ2-3; 10 positions match TRBD2. Germline values: CDR1 SGHNT, CDR2 YYREEE (reference sequence). Trimming removed 4 bases from V and 0 bases from J; junction bases left unmatched: 5. The CDR3 is 16 residues long. CDR3 coding DNA: TGTGCCAGCAGCGTAACTAGCGGGACTAGCACAGATACGCAGTATTTT. The encoded protein is CASSVTSGTSTDTQYF. The full variable domain, its missing parts supplied by reference TRBV5-4 and TRBJ2-3, is ETGVTQSPTHLIKTRGQQVTLRCSSQSGHNTVSWYQQALGQGPQFIFQYYREEENGRGNFPPRFSGLQFPNYSSELNVNALELDDSALYLCASSVTSGTSTDTQYFGPGTRLTVL.

The J gene is TRBJ2-7, the V gene TRBV9; D is unclear. CDR1 is SGDLS, CDR2 YYNGEE, per germline. Between the trimmed V and J ends, which lost 4 bases and 0 bases, there was a span of 11 bases. The CDR3 totals 14 residues. The CDR3 DNA follows: TGTGCCAGCAGCCCTCCCCCCCCCTCCTACGAGCAGTACTTC. It specifies CASSPPPPSYEQYF.

The V gene is TRBV7-3, the J gene TRBJ2-7, with TRBD2 identical over 7 bases. With V trimmed by 2 bases and J by 3 bases, 7 bases remained unmatched. CDR1 SGHTA and CDR2 FQGTGA come from the germline V gene. CDR3 length equals 15 residues. This chain's CDR3 is CASSLRAGDYYEQYF. The CDR3 DNA reads TGTGCCAGCAGCTTACGGGCGGGAGACTACTACGAGCAGTACTTC.

The chain recombines TRBV29-1 with TRBJ2-2; D is undetermined. This CDR3 is 13 amino acids long. The germline gives CDR1 SQVTM, CDR2 ANQGSEA. V lost 5 bases, J lost 0 bases, and 7 bases lay in between. The CDR3 coding sequence is TGCAGCGTTACGGTTCCGAACACCGGGGAGCTGTTTTTT. Its translation is CSVTVPNTGELFF.

This chain links TRBV15 with TRBJ2-5; TRBD2 matches at 10 bases. Per the germline V gene, CDR1 is LNHNV and CDR2 is YYDKDF (reference sequence). There are 14 residues in the CDR3. With 1 base clipped from V and 4 bases from J, the junction kept 0 bases outside the gene matches. CDR3 sequence reads: CATSRGLAGETQYF. In nucleotides, the CDR3 is TGTGCCACCAGCAGAGGACTAGCGGGAGAGACCCAGTACTTC.

This clone was seen just once. The chain has TRBV7-2 and TRBJ1-1; D remains unclear. This CDR3 spans 14 amino acids. Germline CDR1 reads SGHTA; CDR2 reads FQGNSA. V gave up 3 bases and J gave up 2 bases, with 10 bases separating them. CDR3 in DNA: TGTGCCAGCAGCTTGATGGCAGATAACACTGAAGCTTTCTTT. It encodes CASSLMADNTEAFF.

The gene calls are TRBV2 and TRBJ2-7; no clear D. With 7 bases removed from V and 5 bases from J, the gap between germline ends came to 12 bases. This CDR3 spans 12 amino acids. The germline gives CDR1 SNHLY, CDR2 FYNNEI. The CDR3: CASTVQIHEQYF. CDR3 sequence (DNA): TGTGCCAGCACCGTCCAGATCCACGAGCAGTACTTC.

V is TRBV6-6 and J is TRBJ1-2; no definite D call. Germline lookup yields CDR1 MNHNY and CDR2 SVGAGI (reference sequence). V lost 5 bases and J 7 bases, leaving 14 bases between the germline ends. CDR3 length equals 13 residues. This CDR3 reads CASSREASGGYTF. CDR3 DNA sequence: TGTGCCAGCAGTCGAGAGGCGTCGGGTGGCTACACCTTC.

This sequence joins TRBV28 and TRBJ1-1; TRBD1 matches 8 bases. The length of the CDR3 is 17 residues. The V and J ends lost 7 bases and 0 bases, in that order; junction bases with no gene match: 13. Germline loops: CDR1 MDHEN, CDR2 SYDVKM. CDR3: CASTIGFRGPMNTEAFF. CDR3 bases: TGTGCCAGCACTATAGGGTTCAGGGGGCCTATGAACACTGAAGCTTTCTTT.

The rearrangement joins TRBV5-1 to TRBJ2-5; 7 bases line up with TRBD1. Unmatched junction bases numbered 1, after V lost 3 bases and J lost 2 bases. The CDR3 is 13 residues long. Germline assignment: CDR1 SGHRS and CDR2 YFSETQ. The CDR3 loop reads CASSSQGQETQYF. The CDR3 nucleotides read TGCGCCAGCAGCTCACAGGGGCAAGAGACCCAGTACTTC.

The rearrangement links TRBV27 to TRBJ2-7; 9 bases are a match to TRBD2. The CDR3 covers 18 residues. Losses at the gene ends were 8 bases for V and 4 bases for J; bases not matched to a gene: 21. CDR1 is MNHEY and CDR2 is SMNVEV in the germline V gene (reference sequence). The CDR3 DNA sequence: TGTGCCAGCCCCCTCGTTTCGGCTAGCGGGACTAAAGGGTACGAGCAGTACTTC. Its protein product is CASPLVSASGTKGYEQYF.

The chain links TRBV7-3 to TRBJ2-1; TRBD2 matches 8 bases. CDR1 and CDR2 (germline): SGHTA, FQGTGA. This CDR3 region has 20 residues. After removal of 1 base from V and 6 bases from J, the junction contained 20 bases not matched to a gene. CDR3 amino acids: CASSLRGWERESSRGNEQFF. Here the CDR3 DNA reads TGTGCCAGCAGCTTAAGGGGGTGGGAGCGGGAGTCTTCGCGGGGCAATGAGCAGTTCTTC.

Written as DNA, the CDR3 is TGTGCCAGCAGCCTAACTAGCGGGAGAACCTACGAGCAGTACTTC. Amino acid sequence: CASSLTSGRTYEQYF. This sequence joins TRBV14 and TRBJ2-7, with 11 bases that match TRBD2. Germline CDR1 and CDR2: SGHDN and FVKESK. The CDR3 has 15 residues. Trimming took 4 bases from V and 2 from J; bases not matched to a gene: 4.

J is TRBJ2-7 and V is TRBV10-3; 7 nucleotides align to TRBD2. There are 13 residues in the CDR3. CDR1 and CDR2 (germline): ENHRY, SYGVKD. V lost 5 bases to trimming and J lost 3 bases; unmatched junction nucleotides: 4. CDR3 nucleotides: TGTGCCATCAGTAGGGAGGGCCGCTACGAGCAGTACTTC. It translates to CAISREGRYEQYF.

The rearrangement joins TRBV6-5 to TRBJ2-4, with a possible D match to TRBD1 (6 bases). The CDR3 contains 14 residues. CDR1 MNHEY and CDR2 SVGAGI come from the germline V gene. Trimming took off 5 bases at V and 6 bases at J, with 14 bases between the two ends. The CDR3 DNA is TGTGCCAGCAGTCCCCCGGGACACCGAAACATTCAGTACTTC. This gives the protein CASSPPGHRNIQYF.

The chain is built from TRBV2 and TRBJ2-2, with TRBD2 matching 15 bases. The junction had 6 bases not matched to a gene; V was cut back by 5 bases and J by 8 bases. The CDR3 has 16 residues. Germline V gene data show CDR1 as SNHLY and CDR2 as FYNNEI. For the CDR3, the DNA is TGTGCCAGCAGTCCGGGACTAGCGGGAGGCCCTGGGGAGCTGTTTTTT. Protein: CASSPGLAGGPGELFF.

The chain employs TRBV5-1 and TRBJ2-3, with 9 bases lining up with TRBD1. The CDR3 is 14 amino acids. With 7 bases clipped from V and 5 bases from J, the junction kept 8 bases outside the gene matches. CDR1 and CDR2 from the germline V gene are SGHRS and YFSETQ. CDR3 amino acids: CASWATGQGDTQYF. CDR3 sequence (DNA): TGCGCCAGCTGGGCCACGGGACAGGGAGATACGCAGTATTTT.

The sample holds one count of this clone. Likely a read error: the CDR3 ends without its conserved phenylalanine or tryptophan. Because the CDR3's place on the DNA is in doubt, the DNA is left out and the CDR3 is given as listed by TCRdb. The rearrangement joins TRBV7-2 to TRBJ2-3; the table names TRBD2, a call not compared with the DNA. CDR1 and CDR2 from the germline V gene are SGHTA and FQGNSA. The CDR3 sequence runs 13 residues, both termini included. The CDR3 spells CASSLNREVPLNL.